This entry lists 9 T cell receptor beta chains sequenced from one sample in a study of control samples from healthy donors and cancer patients. TCRdb's table, derived via immunoSEQ multiplex PCR, lists solely in-frame clones and lacks some. The table shows over 60,000 clones, with roughly 85% occurring only once. Material: blood. These TCRs come from a man aged 40-55 years in good health.

The chain uses TRBV2 and TRBJ2-7, with D possibly TRBD2 on 5 matching bases. The CDR3 runs to 13 residues. Germline lookup yields CDR1 SNHLY and CDR2 FYNNEI. The V gene lost 7 bases and the J gene lost 2 bases, with 12 bases spanning the gap. The DNA for the CDR3 is TGTGCCAGCACCCCCCGGGAAACCTACGAGCAGTACTTC. Translating it yields CASTPRETYEQYF.

With regard to this clone: An end of the junction differs from the germline gene, which may be a read error. The chain couples TRBV6-2 or TRBV6-3 to TRBJ1-6; D is possibly TRBD1 (6 bases). The CDR3 contains 15 residues. CDR1 MNHEY and CDR2 SVGEGT come from the germline V gene. The CDR3 DNA reads as TGTGCCAGCACTTACCGGTGGACAGCAAATTCACCCCTCCACTTT. This sequence encodes CASTYRWTANSPLHF.

In DNA form, the CDR3 reads TGTGCCAGCAGGGGGACGGCCGGGGAGCTGTTTTTT. Its protein is CASRGTAGELFF. The chain uses TRBV28 and TRBJ2-2, with D perhaps given as TRBD1 or TRBD2 (5 bases each). Germline CDR1 reads MDHEN; CDR2 reads SYDVKM. The ends were cut back, 6 bases at V and 6 bases at J, with 8 bases in the middle. The CDR3 is made up of 12 amino acids.

Here the CDR3 DNA reads TGTGCCAGTAGTCACCGGGTTCTGAACACTGAAGCTTTCTTT. Its protein is CASSHRVLNTEAFF. The J gene is TRBJ1-1, the V gene TRBV19; no firm D call. V lost 5 bases to trimming and J lost 0 bases, with 10 bases between them. Germline CDR1 LNHDA, CDR2 SQIVND (reference sequence). The CDR3 is made up of 14 amino acids. The variable domain in full, completed from reference TRBV19 and TRBJ1-1, reads DGGITQSPKYLFRKEGQNVTLSCEQNLNHDAMYWYRQDPGQGLRLIYYSQIVNDFQKGDIAEGYSVSREKKESFPLTVTSAQKNPTAFYLCASSHRVLNTEAFFGQGTRLTVV.

There are a few counts of this clone. V is TRBV7-2 and J is TRBJ1-1; D is undetermined. The CDR3 length is 14 residues. Germline V gives CDR1 SGHTA, CDR2 FQGNSA. Trimming stripped 3 bases from V and 6 bases from J, with 14 bases between. The CDR3 region is CASSFLGFGPEAFF. CDR3 nucleotides: TGTGCCAGCAGCTTTCTCGGGTTCGGACCTGAAGCTTTCTTT.

This clone was counted a single time. This chain links TRBV28 with TRBJ1-5, with TRBD1 matching over 11 bases. Looked up from germline, CDR1 is MDHEN and CDR2 is SYDVKM. The V and J ends lost 4 bases and 0 bases, in that order; junction bases with no gene match: 5. This CDR3 is built from 17 residues. CDR3 bases: TGTGCCAGCAGTTCCCGGGACAGGGGGTATAGCAATCAGCCCCAGCATTTT. Residues: CASSSRDRGYSNQPQHF.

The genes are TRBV3-1 (or the pseudogene TRBV3-2) and TRBJ1-2; 11 positions agree with TRBD1. The germline CDR1 and CDR2 sequences are LGHDT and YNNKEL (reference sequence). The junction had 6 bases not matched to a gene; V was cut back by 4 bases and J by 5 bases. The CDR3 extends over 15 amino acids. DNA of the CDR3: TGTGCCAGCAGCCCACGGGACAGGGGGTTTTATGGCTACACCTTC. Translation gives CASSPRDRGFYGYTF.

The V gene is TRBV19, the J gene TRBJ1-6; 9 bases fit TRBD1. The CDR3 contains 14 residues. V was clipped by 3 bases and J by 8 bases; unmatched bases: 2. The germline CDR1 and CDR2 sequences are LNHDA and SQIVND (reference sequence). CDR3 loop: CASSIRQGDSPLHF. Here the CDR3 DNA reads TGTGCCAGTAGTATCAGACAGGGGGATTCACCCCTCCACTTT.

V is TRBV7-2 and J is TRBJ2-2; TRBD2 matches at 13 bases. Germline V gene lookup returns CDR1 SGHTA and CDR2 FQGNSA. The trim removed 4 bases at V and 5 bases at J, leaving 1 base unmatched. The CDR3 is made up of 15 amino acids. The CDR3 bases are TGTGCCAGCAGCTCGACTAGCGGGAGGACCGGGGAGCTGTTTTTT. This translates into CASSSTSGRTGELFF.